The sequence of this T cell receptor (beta chain) was determined in a study of cytomegalovirus exposure and HLA in healthy donors (dated by TCRdb to about 2017). Study-level background: In an earlier analysis of 450 to 750 of the donors, 250 to 350 Gb of sequence data and 117 million unique TCR beta sequences from 150 million to 200 million T cells were reported. Roughly 5 DR-DQ haplotypes were handled as single units for association and clustering, since linkage in the cohort was strong. The number of typed donors differed by locus: about 620-640 for A, B, C, DRB1 and DQB1; 500 to 550 for DQA1; about 600 for DPA1; and approximately 450 for DPB1. Roughly 300 gigabases of sequencing data and some 85 million unique TCR sequences were included in an early release covering over 600 HLA-typed donors. All discovery cohort repertoires had been generated on a single sequencing platform. Using immunosequencing, the study profiled T cell repertoires from 666 subjects and related those repertoires to cytomegalovirus serostatus. A separate validation cohort of 100 to 150 different subjects was used in addition to the roughly 640-subject first cohort. Genome-wide SNP genotypes for about 60% of the 666 donors were used in a later genetic analysis, which treated that subset as a discovery cohort. HLA typing included class I and class II loci at four-digit resolution. To study patterns of TCR occurrence, a later analysis re-analyzed previously published TCR beta repertoires from several hundred donors and added high-resolution HLA genotyping. Among the roughly 400 genotyped donors, 75% to 90% belonged to the genetic ancestry cluster associated with self-reported Caucasian donors. On average, 235,054 unique TCR beta nucleotide sequences were sequenced per donor among 300 to 500 genotyped donors of the cohort, with roughly 20% of those sequences being non-productive. Donor age, sex, ethnicity and CMV serostatus were compiled alongside the repertoire data. In an earlier analysis of a few hundred of the donors, high-throughput TCR beta sequencing was used to judge whether each TCR beta V gene segment behaved as functional or pseudogenic. To predict cytomegalovirus infection status, the study combined high-throughput TCR immunosequencing, statistical association of individual TCRs with disease status, and machine learning. The study was designed to test whether signatures of past pathogen exposure could be identified by cataloging public T cell receptors. Rather than using new phenotypic data, the later analysis identified candidate immune exposures from TCR beta sequences and from how often those sequences occurred across donors.

Broad study findings and their caveats: Most TCR sequences were observed very rarely across donors, whereas some public TCRs were present in many individuals. A further reported finding was that TCR beta sequences accurately predicted the HLA-A and HLA-B alleles for most subjects in the first cohort. Only TCR beta chains were sequenced in this cohort, and the absence of alpha or paired-chain data limited detectable features. In vitro tests confirmed that a few of the cytomegalovirus-associated TCR beta chains recognize cytomegalovirus antigens. A later genetic analysis associated a missense DCLRE1C variant with V-gene and J-gene trimming of TCR beta chains, and an independent cohort replicated the association. Sequencing depth was assumed to be roughly uniform across donors in the presence/absence analyses, though that assumption may not hold. According to the authors, the approach could potentially be generalized to other disease states and immunological phenotypes. A group of highly shared sequence variants was considered likely to be a technical artifact of the sequencing pipeline. In a later analysis, HLA-associated TCR beta chains were found to be more clonally expanded and to have lower generation probabilities than equally common non-associated chains. Cytomegalovirus status was reported to be diagnosed by the classifier with high specificity and sensitivity in both the original and validation cohorts. In a later analysis, the rate of TCR association differed among HLA loci, with DRB1 alleles having the most associated TCRs and HLA-C alleles having the fewest. Several of the top co-occurrence clusters appeared to be linked to parvovirus B19, influenza, CMV and Epstein-Barr virus, according to a later analysis. When HLA alleles, especially DR and DQ, strongly co-occurred, attributing TCR associations to individual alleles was difficult. Compared with the approximately 720-donor mean, donors in an Asian-associated ancestry cluster had fewer N-insertions in productive TCRs, according to a later genetic analysis. Most CMV-associated TCR beta chains appeared to be HLA-restricted in a later analysis, and the HLA associations seemed to be driven largely by CMV exposure. HLA typing was unavailable for some donors at each locus, so association tests used only the typed subset. Specific HLA alleles were associated with roughly 17,000 TCR beta sequences at a false discovery rate of 0.05 in a later analysis. The only immune exposure information available for the cohort was CMV serostatus. An earlier analysis of approximately 590 of the donors showed that most TCR beta V segments appeared in productive rearrangements either about 87% or about 30% of the time, which broadly matched IMGT annotations. Because counts were too low, about 15 rarely observed V segments, including chromosome 9 orphons, were left out of the earlier analysis of a few hundred of the donors. Correlated functional status among segregating V segments might reflect linkage disequilibrium, but an unknown experimental factor could not be ruled out. The study gave a list of around 170 TCR beta chains associated with cytomegalovirus.

To prepare the library, the immunoSEQ multiplex PCR assay was applied. For the multiplex PCR, a mixture combining 60 forward primers for TCR Vbeta segments and 13 reverse primers for TCR Jbeta segments was used. The CDR3 region of rearranged TCR beta genes was amplified from genomic DNA with a multiplex PCR assay. The Illumina HiSeq System was used to sequence the amplified TCR beta libraries as 87-base-pair reads. From the authors' description of their analysis: A later analysis counted some 74 million unique TCR beta chains across the 700 or so repertoires, and around 9.9 million of these chains were shared by at least two donors. Raw reads were error-corrected and collapsed into unique sequences with a nearest-neighbor algorithm that merged closely related sequences to remove PCR and sequencing errors. Alignment of CDR3 sequences to IMGT reference sequences was used to assign V, D and J gene segments. Each retained sequence needed at least a six-nucleotide match to both a V gene segment and a J gene segment. A rearrangement counted as productive if the CDR3 had no stop codons and remained in frame with V and J, and every other rearrangement counted as non-productive. Following IMGT convention, CDR3 was defined as the stretch from the second conserved V-encoded cysteine to the conserved J-encoded phenylalanine. The earlier analysis of more than 450 of the donors excluded sequences that lacked an unambiguous match to a single V gene segment. An earlier analysis of 587 of the donors called V segments functional above 56.7% productive rearrangements and segregating when the between-donor standard deviation exceeded 5%. A statistical classification framework was built to diagnose cytomegalovirus status from the catalog of TCR beta chain sequences. V and J gene assignment, in a later analysis, came from comparing TCR nucleotide sequences with IMGT/GENE-DB human TR gene sequences. A later analysis assigned CDR3 sequences and most-parsimonious VDJ recombination scenarios with the TCRdist pipeline. In a later analysis, each TCR beta chain was defined by its CDR3 amino acid sequence together with its V-gene family, and reads lacking a unique V-gene family were excluded. As a way to deal with suspected cross-contamination and a sequencing artifact, a later analysis dropped hundreds of nucleotide sequences that were highly shared and had low generation probability. In a later analysis, a clonal expansion index was calculated for each public chain from normalized within-repertoire ranks of inferred template counts. A later analysis computed generation probabilities with a VDJ recombination model fitted to out-of-frame rearrangements, and checked the results against IGoR. In a later analysis, TCR-TCR, TCR-HLA and TCR-CMV co-occurrence was scored with hypergeometric tests, and a repertoire-size bias correction was applied to TCR pairs. To estimate false discovery rates, a later analysis permuted the HLA or CMV assignments 20 times. In a later analysis, co-occurring TCRs were grouped with DBSCAN, and TCRdist sequence similarity was added when clustering was performed within HLA-allele-positive subsets. For co-occurrence clustering, repertoires with fewer than 30,000 or more than 120,000 public chains were excluded, along with a handful of repertoires with anomalous nucleotide sharing. Not all clones reach the TCRdb copy of this immuneACCESS table, which keeps in-frame sequences only. Checked studies attribute under half of the gap to unresolved V genes and leave the rest unexplained. V and J calls and clone size are as listed in that table; D and trimming were resolved from the DNA. The sample table records fewer than 150,000 clones; 77% of these occur just once. Jointly, the top ten make up around 2% of the sample.

Remarks on this clone: Its antigen is unknown. No much larger clone exists at a distance of one base, and base qualities are not known.

The cohort consisted of 600 to 700 healthy bone marrow donors. All cohort members were sampled while nominally healthy, although unrecorded immune exposures were likely present. The donor was CMV seronegative and belonged to the group of 380 or so seronegative cohort members. A peripheral blood sample was collected from each donor, and TCR beta sequencing was performed on peripheral blood mononuclear cells. The Qiagen DNeasy Blood Extraction Kit was used to extract genomic DNA from the blood cell samples. Sequenced material: PBMCs. This TCR derives from a young man in good health and CMV-seronegative.

The sequenced DNA is TGCGCCAGCAGCCCGGGACAGGGTCCATACACGCAGTATTTT. Translated, it reads CASSPGQGPYTQYF. The rearrangement combines TRBV10-1 with TRBJ2-3; 9 central bases correspond to TRBD1. Trimming leaves V shorter by 6 bases and J shorter by 9 bases, with the junction holding 10 bases beyond the gene matches. The germline V gene (reference sequence) sets CDR1 to WNHNN and CDR2 to SYGVQD. Measured from the cysteine to the phenylalanine, the CDR3 is 14 residues long. Left in the record is the CDR3 DNA by itself, 42 bases read in frame from the first base.